The next 5 T cell receptor beta chains were all read from a single sample in a study of memory CD4+ T cells and cytomegalovirus serostatus. Assay used: immunoSEQ multiplex PCR; TCRdb lists only in-frame clones, some missing. The sample lists about 58,000 clones; more than 65% were seen once. The sort gate was single viable CD3+CD4+CD8-CD45RO+ cells for memory CD4+ T cells. The sequenced sample was memory CD4+ T cells from blood. These TCRs come from an adult in good health and CMV-seronegative. Some clones in this sample may be carry-over from other donors' samples.

CDR3 DNA: TGTGCCAGCCTGGGCGGAGGGACAGAGGCTTTCTTT. Its protein is CASLGGGTEAFF. This chain links TRBV25-1 with TRBJ1-1; 7 bases match TRBD1. This CDR3 comprises 12 residues. Losses at the gene ends were 8 bases for V and 11 bases for J; bases not matched to a gene: 11. Germline V gene sequence: CDR1 MGHDK, CDR2 SYGVNS.

The chain couples TRBV2 to TRBJ1-1, with a possible D match to TRBD1 (5 bases). V dropped 6 bases and J dropped 4 bases, with 15 bases sitting between them. Germline V gene lookup returns CDR1 SNHLY and CDR2 FYNNEI. CDR3 length equals 14 residues. This CDR3 reads CASSGTFFSTEAFF. CDR3 in DNA: TGTGCCAGCAGCGGGACTTTTTTCAGCACTGAAGCTTTCTTT.

This chain uses TRBV6-5 with TRBJ1-4; tentative D call: TRBD1 (5 bases). Germline V CDR1 and CDR2: MNHEY, SVGAGI. CDR3 length: 14 amino acids. V was pared by 2 bases and J by 2 bases, with 6 bases between. The CDR3 loop reads CASSYGDTNEKLFF. The DNA of the CDR3 is TGTGCCAGCAGTTACGGGGACACTAATGAAAAACTGTTTTTT.

V is TRBV7-6 and J is TRBJ2-2; D is ambiguous. The CDR3 consists of 16 residues. The germline V and J ends were trimmed by 0 bases and 6 bases, with 14 bases remaining between them. Germline CDR1 reads SGHVS; CDR2 reads FNYEAQ. The CDR3 bases are TGTGCCAGCAGCTTAGCCCGTAGTAGTGTGGCCGGGGAGCTGTTTTTT. Amino acids: CASSLARSSVAGELFF.

The chain joins TRBV5-6 to TRBJ2-1, with 10 nucleotides matching TRBD2. The CDR3 contains 15 residues. V lost 4 bases to trimming and J lost 6 bases; unmatched junction nucleotides: 7. Germline loops: CDR1 SGHDT, CDR2 YYEEEE. CDR3 bases: TGTGCCAGCAGCCCCCGAGCGGGAGGGGGCAATGAGCAGTTCTTC. This encodes CASSPRAGGGNEQFF.